This T cell receptor beta chain is from a study of T cells in Graves' hyperthyroidism and ophthalmopathy. Study in general: The authors collected peripheral blood at initial diagnosis, before any treatment. Notes on the study in general: Most clonotypes expanded in the thyroid (above 0.001) were also present in blood.

What was amplified from RNA transcripts were TCR beta CDR3 regions. First-round RT-PCR targeting the TCR CDR3 was performed with the HTBI primer set. TCRdb itself ran the multiplex PCR reads through MiXCR, one entry per CDR3 protein. Altogether 200,000 to 250,000 distinct CDR3 sequences are present, roughly 17% being singletons, with the ten largest covering 50%. The study defined stable Graves' hyperthyroidism as no ophthalmopathy progression within 18 months. The CDR3 extends over 17 amino acids. Germline V CDR1 and CDR2: SGHNT, YYREEE (reference sequence). With V trimmed by 5 bases and J by 4 bases, 12 bases remained unmatched. In regard to this clonotype: Its antigen is not known.

The TCR comes from a man in his fifties or sixties with Graves' hyperthyroidism. The sample comprised blood. This sequence joins TRBV5-4 and TRBJ2-2; 9 bases are a match to TRBD1. CDR3 DNA: TGTGCCAGCAGTCCGCATACAGGGGGCAGCGGCACCGGGGAGCTGTTTTTT. Its translation: CASSPHTGGSGTGELFF.